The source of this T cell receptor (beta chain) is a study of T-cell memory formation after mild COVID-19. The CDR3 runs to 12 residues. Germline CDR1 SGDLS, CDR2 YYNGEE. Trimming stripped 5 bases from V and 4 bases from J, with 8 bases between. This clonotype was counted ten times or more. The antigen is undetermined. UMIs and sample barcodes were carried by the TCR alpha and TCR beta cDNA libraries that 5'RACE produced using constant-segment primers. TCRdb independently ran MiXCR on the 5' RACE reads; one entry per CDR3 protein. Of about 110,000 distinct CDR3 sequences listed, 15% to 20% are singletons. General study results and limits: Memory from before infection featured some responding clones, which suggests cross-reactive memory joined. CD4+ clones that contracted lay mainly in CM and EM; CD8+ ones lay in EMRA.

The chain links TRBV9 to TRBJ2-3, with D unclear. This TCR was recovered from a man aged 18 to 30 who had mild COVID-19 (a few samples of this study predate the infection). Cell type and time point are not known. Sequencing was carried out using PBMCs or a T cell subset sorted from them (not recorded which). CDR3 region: CASSVVADTQYF. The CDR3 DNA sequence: TGTGCCAGCAGTGTGGTCGCAGATACGCAGTATTTT.